The 28 T cell receptor beta chains in this list originate from one sample, sequenced in a study of post-analysis software for immune sequencing data. Their recognized antigens are unknown. The TCR beta cDNA libraries contained unique molecular identifiers. TCRdb re-analysed the PCR reads in MiXCR, keeping a single row per CDR3 protein. The profile shows about 800,000 distinct CDR3 sequences, roughly 27% of them singletons. Study outcomes and limitations: Patients carried a handful of TRBV segments more frequently than controls did, and TRBV5-6, TRBV5-1 and TRBV20-1 were among them.

The sample consisted of blood. All receptors derive from a girl aged 10 to 17 with multiple sclerosis.

The chain couples TRBV2 to TRBJ1-1; D perhaps matches TRBD1 (6 bases). CDR3 length equals 11 residues. The V end lost 3 bases, the J end lost 10 bases, and 9 bases lay between the germline ends. Germline V CDR1 and CDR2: SNHLY, FYNNEI. CDR3: CASSDQDRAFF. The DNA of the CDR3 is TGTGCCAGCAGTGACCAGGACAGAGCTTTCTTT.

Note on this clonotype: An end of the junction does not agree with germline; a read error may underlie this. The V call is TRBV12-3 or TRBV12-4, the J call TRBJ2-6; the D gene is possibly TRBD1 (5 bases). CDR3 length: 17 residues. CDR3 nucleotide sequence: TGTGCCAGCAACCCCTCTTGGGGTACATCTGGGGCCGACGTCCTGACTTTC. Translated: CASNPSWGTSGADVLTF.

This rearrangement joins TRBV29-1 to TRBJ1-2; possibly TRBD1 for D (5 bases). This CDR3 region has 11 residues. Germline CDR1 is SQVTM and CDR2 is ANQGSEA. The CDR3 DNA reads as TGCGGCCACCTGGGGGGTTATGGCTACACCTTC. It is translated as CGHLGGYGYTF. Combining the CDR3 with reference TRBV29-1 and TRBJ1-2 gives the whole variable domain SAVISQKPSRDICQRGTSLTIQCQVDSQVTMMFWYRQQPGQSLTLIATANQGSEATYESGFVIDKFPISRPNLTFSTLTVSNMSPEDSSIYLCGHLGGYGYTFGSGTRLTVV.

This clonotype showed up just a few times. This chain uses TRBV7-2 with TRBJ2-7; 11 bases line up with TRBD2. Germline loops: CDR1 SGHTA, CDR2 FQGNSA. J lost 4 bases, V lost 7 bases, and 6 bases had no gene match. This CDR3 is 14 amino acids long. The CDR3 nucleotides read TGTGCCAGCACCGATACTAGCGGGAGTTACGAGCAGTACTTC. Its protein product is CASTDTSGSYEQYF.

This clonotype was recorded many times. V gene TRBV7-2 combines with J gene TRBJ2-5; a weak D match, TRBD1 (6 bases). The CDR3 sequence is 14 residues long. Per germline, CDR1 SGHTA and CDR2 FQGNSA. V lost 6 bases and J 2 bases, leaving 13 bases between the germline ends. The CDR3 DNA follows: TGTGCCAGCAGTTCCGACAGGCGACAAGAGACCCAGTACTTC. Translating gives CASSSDRRQETQYF.

This clonotype occurred a few times. The V gene is TRBV7-2, the J gene TRBJ2-3, with D hard to call. The germline CDR1 and CDR2 sequences are SGHTA and FQGNSA. Between the trimmed V and J ends, which lost 1 base and 5 bases, there was a span of 10 bases. This CDR3 is built from 14 residues. The CDR3 coding sequence is TGTGCCAGCAGCTTAGTGCCGGGTGTAGATACGCAGTATTTT. Its translation is CASSLVPGVDTQYF.

This clonotype has just a few counts. V gene TRBV5-1 combines with J gene TRBJ2-2, with 12 bases aligning to TRBD2. Unmatched junction bases numbered 2, after V lost 1 base and J lost 7 bases. This CDR3 has 15 residues. CDR1 is SGHRS, CDR2 YFSETQ, per germline. The CDR3 coding sequence is TGCGCCAGCAGCTTGAGACTAGCGGGGGACGGGGAGCTGTTTTTT. This sequence encodes CASSLRLAGDGELFF.

There are a few counts of this clonotype. The rearrangement uses TRBV5-1 and TRBJ2-1; a weak D match, TRBD2 (7 bases). Trimming removed 1 base at V and 3 bases at J, with 14 bases between. The CDR3 is made up of 16 amino acids. Germline CDR1 and CDR2: SGHRS and YFSETQ. For the CDR3, the DNA is TGCGCCAGCAGCTTGTTGGGGGGGCCTGGCTACAATGAGCAGTTCTTC. Translated, it gives CASSLLGGPGYNEQFF.

This clonotype came up a few times. The rearrangement links TRBV4-3 to TRBJ2-3, with TRBD2 matching 7 bases. Germline values: CDR1 LGHNA, CDR2 YSLEER. The CDR3 totals 16 residues. The trim removed 1 base at V and 7 bases at J, leaving 11 bases unmatched. CDR3 sequence reads: CASSQVERDAPHTQYF. CDR3 DNA: TGCGCCAGCAGCCAAGTAGAGCGGGACGCCCCCCATACGCAGTATTTT.

In its sample, this clonotype was seen a few times. The chain links TRBV24-1 to TRBJ2-6, with 9 positions matching TRBD1. V lost 6 bases to trimming and J lost 2 bases; unmatched junction nucleotides: 4. This CDR3 is built from 16 residues. Germline V gene sequence: CDR1 KGHDR, CDR2 SFDVKD. CDR3 region: CATSRTGETGANVLTF. The CDR3 nucleotides are TGTGCCACCAGTCGGACAGGGGAGACTGGGGCCAACGTCCTGACTTTC.

The chain is built from TRBV20-1 and TRBJ2-7; D is unclear. This CDR3 is 13 amino acids long. Germline CDR1 DFQATT, CDR2 SNEGSKA (reference sequence). V lost 3 bases to trimming and J lost 5 bases, with 14 bases between them. DNA for the CDR3: TGCAGTGCTAGTCGTGGTAGTTTGAACGAGCAGTACTTC. Its translation: CSASRGSLNEQYF.

This chain connects TRBV6-2 or TRBV6-3 to TRBJ2-6; D may be TRBD2 (5 bases). Germline V gene lookup returns CDR1 MNHEY and CDR2 SVGEGT. Trimming took 6 bases from V and 0 from J, leaving 12 bases between them. This CDR3 spans 16 amino acids. In nucleotides, the CDR3 is TGTGCCAGCAGCCCCGGACTCCTCTCTGGGGCCAACGTCCTGACTTTC. It specifies CASSPGLLSGANVLTF.

V is TRBV5-5 and J is TRBJ2-5; 7 bases match TRBD2. V trimming: 2 bases; J trimming: 1 base; junction bases outside the gene matches: 5. Per germline, CDR1 SGHKS and CDR2 YYEKEE (reference sequence). This CDR3 comprises 15 residues. The CDR3 DNA follows: TGTGCCAGCAGCTTCGGGGGAGGGTTCCAAGAGACCCAGTACTTC. This gives the protein CASSFGGGFQETQYF.

This clonotype was observed a handful of times. The V call is TRBV7-2, the J call TRBJ2-5, with D perhaps given as TRBD1 or TRBD2 (6 bases each). CDR3 length: 14 amino acids. Germline V gene sequence: CDR1 SGHTA, CDR2 FQGNSA. The germline V and J ends were trimmed by 4 bases and 4 bases, with 13 bases remaining between them. The chain's CDR3 is CASSSIWGAETQYF. The CDR3 coding sequence is TGTGCCAGCAGCTCAATATGGGGGGCAGAGACCCAGTACTTC.

This clonotype showed up just a few times. The chain couples TRBV11-2 to TRBJ2-1; the match to TRBD1 covers 8 bases. Per germline, CDR1 SGHAT and CDR2 FQNNGV. The CDR3 loop spans 16 amino acids. V was pared by 5 bases and J by 1 base, with 7 bases of the junction left unmatched. DNA for the CDR3: TGTGCCAGCAGCACGCGAGACAGGGGTTCCTACAATGAGCAGTTCTTC. Amino acid sequence: CASSTRDRGSYNEQFF.

The chain uses TRBV27 and TRBJ2-4; no clear D. Trimming left V 4 bases short and J 0 bases short, with 10 bases between. Germline CDR1 MNHEY, CDR2 SMNVEV (reference sequence). The CDR3 contains 15 residues. The chain's CDR3 is CASSSTILAKNIQYF. DNA of the CDR3: TGTGCCAGCAGTTCCACCATCTTAGCCAAAAACATTCAGTACTTC.

With respect to this clonotype: This may come from a read error, since a much larger clone is one base off. The chain uses TRBV12-3 or TRBV12-4 and TRBJ2-5; 9 nucleotides match TRBD2. The CDR3 is 18 residues long. The CDR3 loop reads CANSSYPRLAAHQETQYF. In DNA, the CDR3 is TGTGCCAACAGTTCATACCCAAGACTAGCGGCCCACCAAGAGACCCAGTACTTC.

This clonotype has more than one count but fewer than ten. This CDR3 reads CASSWDPTRGYTF. CDR3 nucleotide sequence: TGTGCCAGCAGTTGGGACCCCACGAGGGGCTACACCTTC. The V call is TRBV7-9, the J call TRBJ1-2; the D gene is possibly TRBD1 (5 bases). V dropped 6 bases and J dropped 8 bases, with 16 bases sitting between them. Germline V gene data show CDR1 as SEHNR and CDR2 as FQNEAQ (reference sequence). CDR3 size: 13 residues.

Points on this clonotype: One end of the junction does not line up with germline, which may come from a read error. The rearrangement joins TRBV4-3 to TRBJ2-1; D ambiguous. This CDR3 is built from 13 residues. Germline V gene sequence: CDR1 LGHNA, CDR2 YSLEER. The CDR3 nucleotides are TGCGCCAACAGCCCGAGCTCCTACAATGAGCAGTTCTTC. It codes for CANSPSSYNEQFF.

The genes are TRBV19 and TRBJ1-2; D is undetermined. Germline values: CDR1 LNHDA, CDR2 SQIVND (reference sequence). This CDR3 region has 19 residues. The ends were cut back, 3 bases at V and 2 bases at J, with 25 bases in the middle. The DNA for the CDR3 is TGTGCCAGTAGTATGGTCCGGATTTCGCCCCTTACACCAAACTATGGCTACACCTTC. Its translation is CASSMVRISPLTPNYGYTF.

This chain connects TRBV18 to TRBJ2-7; weak D call: TRBD2 (5 bases). Germline loops: CDR1 KGHSH, CDR2 LQKENI. This CDR3 has 14 residues. V was cut by 3 bases and J by 5 bases, with 14 bases left in between. The CDR3, as DNA: TGTGCCAGCTCACCTCCCGGGAATGGGGACGAGCAGTACTTC. Protein product: CASSPPGNGDEQYF.

The table lists this clonotype with a count of one. This rearrangement joins TRBV6-2 or TRBV6-3 to TRBJ2-2, with D perhaps being TRBD1 or TRBD2 (5 bases each). V shed 6 bases and J shed 4 bases, with 15 bases lying between them. The V gene's germline CDR1 is MNHEY and CDR2 SVGEGT. The CDR3 totals 15 residues. CDR3 protein: CASSRDQLTTGELFF. The CDR3, as DNA: TGTGCCAGCAGCCGGGACCAGCTGACCACCGGGGAGCTGTTTTTT.

This clonotype was counted only a few times. V usage is TRBV6-1 and J usage is TRBJ1-6; 7 nucleotides align to TRBD1. CDR1 and CDR2 from the germline V gene are MNHNS and SASEGT. The V and J ends lost 2 bases and 5 bases, in that order; junction bases with no gene match: 6. The CDR3 spans 16 residues. DNA of the CDR3: TGTGCCAGCAGTGAAAGGGGGCTGGCAAATAATTCACCCCTCCACTTT. Its protein product is CASSERGLANNSPLHF.

This clonotype was picked up many times. This chain uses TRBV6-6 with TRBJ2-3; D remains ambiguous. The length of the CDR3 is 11 residues. V was trimmed by 6 bases and J by 2 bases, leaving 3 bases between them. Germline CDR1 reads MNHNY; CDR2 reads SVGAGI (reference sequence). CDR3 region: CASSITDTQYF. The CDR3 bases are TGTGCCAGCAGCATCACAGATACGCAGTATTTT.

The chain carries TRBV4-3 and TRBJ1-2; TRBD1 matches at 9 bases. Germline trimming cut 3 bases from V and 3 bases from J; bases unmatched to any gene: 5. The CDR3 runs 15 residues. CDR1 is LGHNA and CDR2 is YSLEER in the germline V gene. The CDR3 DNA reads TGCGCCAGCAGCCAGTACAGGGGGCATGACTATGGCTACACCTTC. Its translation: CASSQYRGHDYGYTF.

This clonotype was detected a few times. The chain links TRBV20-1 to TRBJ2-7; D gene uncertain. CDR1 and CDR2 (germline): DFQATT, SNEGSKA (reference sequence). CDR3 size: 12 residues. Trimming stripped 1 base from V and 2 bases from J, with 6 bases between. This CDR3 reads CSARAETYEQYF. CDR3 in DNA: TGCAGTGCTAGAGCAGAGACCTACGAGCAGTACTTC.

The V and J genes are TRBV7-9 and TRBJ2-6; D might be TRBD2 (5 bases). V was pared by 7 bases and J by 0 bases, with 22 bases between. Germline-derived CDR1 and CDR2 are SEHNR and FQNEAQ (reference sequence). The CDR3 has 19 amino acids. CDR3 protein: CASNNPNGVPSSGANVLTF. Here the CDR3 DNA reads TGTGCCAGCAACAACCCTAACGGGGTCCCAAGCTCTGGGGCCAACGTCCTGACTTTC.

J is TRBJ2-1 and V is TRBV6-2 or TRBV6-3, with TRBD2 matching 7 bases. The J call is in doubt because the DNA end fits TRBJ2-7 better. The germline V gene encodes CDR1 MNHEY and CDR2 SVGEGT. The CDR3 has 17 residues. In DNA, the CDR3 is TGTGCCAGCAGCAACCTACGGGGGGTGGCGGAACTCGACGAGCAGTACTTC. It encodes CASSNLRGVAELDEQYF.